This TCR beta chain was identified during a study of T cells in Graves' hyperthyroidism and ophthalmopathy. The study's findings and limits: Ophthalmopathy and stable hyperthyroidism were told apart by a 13 V-J model. Blood shared most expanded thyroid clonotypes above 0.001.

Notes on this clonotype: Its antigen is undetermined.

The authors obtained PBMCs from more than 9.5 ml of fresh peripheral blood. From RNA transcripts, TCR beta CDR3 regions were amplified. RT-PCR in the first round (using the HTBI primer set) targeted the TCR CDR3. MiXCR, applied by TCRdb to the multiplex PCR reads, yields one record per CDR3 protein. The table includes 300,000 to 400,000 distinct CDR3 sequences, about 13% detected once. V lost 3 bases and J 4 bases, leaving 12 bases between the germline ends. CDR3 length: 14 residues. Germline assignment: CDR1 SNHLY and CDR2 FYNNEI. This sequence was found in a woman aged 18-29 years with Graves' hyperthyroidism. The source material was blood. The chain employs TRBV2 and TRBJ1-1; D is perhaps TRBD1 (5 bases). In DNA, the CDR3 is TGTGCCAGCAGTGATTCGGGACCAGGCACTGAAGCTTTCTTT. It translates to CASSDSGPGTEAFF.